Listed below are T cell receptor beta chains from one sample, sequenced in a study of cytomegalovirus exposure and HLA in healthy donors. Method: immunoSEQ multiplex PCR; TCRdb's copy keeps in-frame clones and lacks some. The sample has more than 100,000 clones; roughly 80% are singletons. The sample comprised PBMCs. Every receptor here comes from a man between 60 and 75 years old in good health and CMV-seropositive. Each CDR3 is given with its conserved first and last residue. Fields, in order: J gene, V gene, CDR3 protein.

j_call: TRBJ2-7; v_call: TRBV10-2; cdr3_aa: CASSDRLAGGPTNYEQYF
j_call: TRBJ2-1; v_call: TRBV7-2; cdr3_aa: CASRSQGWGNNEQFF
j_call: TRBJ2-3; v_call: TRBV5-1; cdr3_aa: CASTSGRATSTDTQYF
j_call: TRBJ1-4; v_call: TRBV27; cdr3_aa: CASRRTGGGEKLFF
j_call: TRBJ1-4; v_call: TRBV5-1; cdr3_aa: CASSLGPRSNEKLFF
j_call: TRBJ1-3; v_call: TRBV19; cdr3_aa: CASSTTTALSGNTIYF
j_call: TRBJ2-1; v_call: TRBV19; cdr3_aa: CASSIGGSEGNEQFF
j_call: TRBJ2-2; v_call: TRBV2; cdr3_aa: CASSVLAGDTGELFF
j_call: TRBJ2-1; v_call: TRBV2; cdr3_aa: CASSERLAGGPGEEQFF
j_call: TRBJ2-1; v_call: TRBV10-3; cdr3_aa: CAISEGAGGTYNEQFF
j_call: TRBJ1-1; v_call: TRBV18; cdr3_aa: CASSPQRANTEAFF
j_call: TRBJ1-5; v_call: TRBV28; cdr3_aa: CASSLLTLRGDNQPQHF
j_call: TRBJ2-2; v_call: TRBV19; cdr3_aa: CASKRLADTGELFF
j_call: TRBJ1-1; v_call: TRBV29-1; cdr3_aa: CSVDRRQGFTEAFF
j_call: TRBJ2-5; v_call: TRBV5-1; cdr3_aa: CASSEGLAGGVAETQYF
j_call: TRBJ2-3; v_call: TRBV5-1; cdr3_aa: CASIRGSITDTQYF
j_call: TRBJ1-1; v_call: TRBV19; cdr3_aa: CASSLKGRNTEAFF
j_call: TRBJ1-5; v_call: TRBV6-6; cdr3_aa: CASQGTSNQPQHF
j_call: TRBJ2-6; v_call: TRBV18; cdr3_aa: CASSQPGTSGANVLTF
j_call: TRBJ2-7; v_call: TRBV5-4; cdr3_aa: CASSLGPSSYEQYF
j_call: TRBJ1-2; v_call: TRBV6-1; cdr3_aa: CASSDQGIYGYTF
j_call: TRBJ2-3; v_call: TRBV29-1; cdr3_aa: CSGGGLSTDTQYF
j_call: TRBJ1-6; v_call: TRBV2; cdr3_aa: CASSEGTRPRGNSPLHF
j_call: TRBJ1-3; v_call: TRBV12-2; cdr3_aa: CASRLGGQARIISGNTIYF
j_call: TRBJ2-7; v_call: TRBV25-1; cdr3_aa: CASSERPGTGAVVQYF
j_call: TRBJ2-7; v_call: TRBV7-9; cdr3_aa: CASSLASSPTAGEQYF
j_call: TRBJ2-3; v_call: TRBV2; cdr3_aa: CASSEDSSSDTQYF
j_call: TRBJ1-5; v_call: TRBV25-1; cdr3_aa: CASSDPREGGNQPQHF
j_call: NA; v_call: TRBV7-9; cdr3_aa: CASSWAGGGGEQYF
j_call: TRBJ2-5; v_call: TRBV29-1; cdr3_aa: CSVEDDQGSSTQYF
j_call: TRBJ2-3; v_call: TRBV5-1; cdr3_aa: CASSLQGLFTDTQYF
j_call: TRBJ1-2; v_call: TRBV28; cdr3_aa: CASSSLRDYGYTF
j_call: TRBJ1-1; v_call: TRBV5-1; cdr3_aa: CASSLGRDRPMNTEAFF
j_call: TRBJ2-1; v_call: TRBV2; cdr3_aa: CASSGWLAGGPLHEQFF
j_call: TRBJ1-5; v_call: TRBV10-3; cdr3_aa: CAIKRDSGNQPQHF
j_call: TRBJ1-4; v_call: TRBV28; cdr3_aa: CASTVGGGTGGRGNEKLFF
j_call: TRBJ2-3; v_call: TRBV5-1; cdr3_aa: CASSARQGTDTQYF
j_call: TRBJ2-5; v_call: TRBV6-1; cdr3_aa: CASSPGAGETQYF
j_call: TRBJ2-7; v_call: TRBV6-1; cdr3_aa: CASRPQDYTYEQYF
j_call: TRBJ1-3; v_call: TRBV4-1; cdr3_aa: CASSQDEGLGNTIYF
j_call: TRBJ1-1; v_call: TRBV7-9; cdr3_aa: CASSLEGDNTEAFF